This T cell receptor (beta chain) was identified in a study of blood T cell repertoires in COVID-19. Study-level background: Acute-phase and convalescent COVID-19 samples originated in the United States, Italy and Spain. T cells, B-cell-depleted T cells, or PBMCs supplied cDNA or gDNA.

CDR1 is MNHEY and CDR2 is SVGAGI in the germline V gene. With V trimmed by 8 bases and J by 8 bases, 8 bases remained unmatched. The CDR3 extends over 12 amino acids. In the original analysis: Quantification of nucleated cells was approximated via reference gene primer amplification. The method was immunoSEQ multiplex PCR; TCRdb's version includes in-frame clones alone and lacks a portion of them. V, J and clone size reflect that table, while D and trimming were determined from the DNA. The sample lists some 130,000 clones; roughly 91% were seen once. Material for sequencing was peripheral blood. The chain uses TRBV6-5 and TRBJ1-2, with 7 bases fitting TRBD1. The clonotype comes from a man aged 60-69 years with active or convalescent COVID-19. As DNA, the CDR3 is TGTGCCAGCTTACAAACAGGGGTCGGCTACACCTTC. It specifies CASLQTGVGYTF.